One and the same sample provided the 3 T cell receptor beta chains below, sequenced in a study of T-cell reconstitution after alpha-beta-depleted transplantation in children. Molecular barcoding with unique molecular identifiers was used for the TCRbeta library. MiXCR, run by TCRdb on the PCR reads, gives a single entry per CDR3 protein. The sample shows hundreds of thousands of distinct CDR3 sequences, about a sixth of them seen only once. This sample comprised PBMCs, mostly from graft donor cells, obtained 360 days after TCRalphabeta/CD19-depleted stem cell transplant. Every receptor here comes from a boy less than two years old who had a stem cell transplant for Wiskott-Aldrich syndrome, so the T cells may come from the graft donor.

The rearrangement joins TRBV20-1 to TRBJ2-7; D perhaps matches TRBD1 (5 bases). The CDR3 sequence is 15 residues long. Germline V gene data show CDR1 as DFQATT and CDR2 as SNEGSKA (reference sequence). Trimming shortened V by 4 bases and J by 1 base, and 17 bases separated the two germline ends. The CDR3: CSAKGGRSGSYEQYF. The DNA for the CDR3 is TGCAGTGCTAAGGGTGGAAGATCAGGGTCCTACGAGCAGTACTTC.

This clonotype was counted between two and nine times. CDR3 sequence (DNA): TGTGCCAGCAGCTTTGACGGAAGTGAAAAACTGTTTTTT. The encoded protein is CASSFDGSEKLFF. The chain combines TRBV7-9 with TRBJ1-4; D ambiguous. The CDR3 is 13 residues long. CDR1 and CDR2 from the germline V gene are SEHNR and FQNEAQ (reference sequence). Trimming left V 3 bases short and J 7 bases short, with 9 bases between.

This chain links TRBV11-1 with TRBJ2-1, with 11 bases matching TRBD2. Per the germline V gene, CDR1 is SGHAT and CDR2 is FQDESV (reference sequence). The V and J ends lost 6 bases and 0 bases, in that order; junction bases with no gene match: 13. The CDR3 is made up of 19 amino acids. CDR3 DNA: TGTGCCAGCAGGAATCCGGGGACTAGCGGCCCCAGCTCCTACAATGAGCAGTTCTTC. The encoded protein is CASRNPGTSGPSSYNEQFF.